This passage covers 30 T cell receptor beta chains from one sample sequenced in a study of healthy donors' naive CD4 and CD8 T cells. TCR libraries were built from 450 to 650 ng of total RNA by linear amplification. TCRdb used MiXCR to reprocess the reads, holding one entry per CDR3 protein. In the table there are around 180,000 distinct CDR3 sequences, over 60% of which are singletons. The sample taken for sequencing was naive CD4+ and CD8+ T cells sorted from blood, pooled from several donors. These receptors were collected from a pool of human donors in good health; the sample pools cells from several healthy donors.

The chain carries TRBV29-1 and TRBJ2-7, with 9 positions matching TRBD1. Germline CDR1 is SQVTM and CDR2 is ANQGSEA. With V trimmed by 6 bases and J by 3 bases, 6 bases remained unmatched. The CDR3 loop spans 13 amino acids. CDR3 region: CSVRTGVIYEQYF. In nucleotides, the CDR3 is TGCAGCGTCAGGACAGGGGTGATCTACGAGCAGTACTTC.

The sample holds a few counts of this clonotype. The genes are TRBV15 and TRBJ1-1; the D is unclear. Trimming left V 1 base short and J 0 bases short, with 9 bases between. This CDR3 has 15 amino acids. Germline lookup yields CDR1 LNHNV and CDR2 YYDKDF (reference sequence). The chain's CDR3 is CATSRAPGLNTEAFF. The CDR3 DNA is TGTGCCACCAGCAGAGCACCAGGACTGAACACTGAAGCTTTCTTT.

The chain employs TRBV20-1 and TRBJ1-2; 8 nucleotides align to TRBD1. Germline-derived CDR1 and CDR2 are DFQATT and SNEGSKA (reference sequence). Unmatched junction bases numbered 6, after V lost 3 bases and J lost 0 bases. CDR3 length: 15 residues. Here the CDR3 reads CSASTQGGPNYGYTF. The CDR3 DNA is TGCAGTGCTAGCACACAGGGGGGTCCTAACTATGGCTACACCTTC.

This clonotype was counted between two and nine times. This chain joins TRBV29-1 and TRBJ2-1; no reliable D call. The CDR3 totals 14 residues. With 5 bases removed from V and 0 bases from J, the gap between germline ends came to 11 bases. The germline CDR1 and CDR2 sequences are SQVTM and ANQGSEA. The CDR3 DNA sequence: TGCAGCGTTCGGACGGGCAGCTCCTACAATGAGCAGTTCTTC. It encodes CSVRTGSSYNEQFF.

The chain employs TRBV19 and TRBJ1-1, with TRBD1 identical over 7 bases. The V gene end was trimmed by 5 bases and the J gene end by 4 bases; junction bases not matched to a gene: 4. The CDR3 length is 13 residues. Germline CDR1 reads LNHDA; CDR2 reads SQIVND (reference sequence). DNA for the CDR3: TGTGCCAGTAGTTCAGGGACAGCCACTGAAGCTTTCTTT. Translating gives CASSSGTATEAFF.

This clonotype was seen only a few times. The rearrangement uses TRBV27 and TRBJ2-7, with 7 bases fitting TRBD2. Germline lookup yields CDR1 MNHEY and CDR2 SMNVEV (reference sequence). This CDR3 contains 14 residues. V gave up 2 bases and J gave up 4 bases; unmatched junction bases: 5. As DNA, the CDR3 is TGTGCCAGCAGTTTAACTAGCGACGGGTACGAGCAGTACTTC. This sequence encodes CASSLTSDGYEQYF.

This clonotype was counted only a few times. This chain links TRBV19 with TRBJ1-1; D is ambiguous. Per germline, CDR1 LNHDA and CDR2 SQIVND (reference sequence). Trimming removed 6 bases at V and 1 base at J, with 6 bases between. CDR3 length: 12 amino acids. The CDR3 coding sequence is TGTGCCAGTAGGCTAGGGAACACTGAAGCTTTCTTT. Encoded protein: CASRLGNTEAFF.

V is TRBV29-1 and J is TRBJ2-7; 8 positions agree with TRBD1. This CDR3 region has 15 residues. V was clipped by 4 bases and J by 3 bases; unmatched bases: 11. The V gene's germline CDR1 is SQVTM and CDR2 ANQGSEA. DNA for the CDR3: TGCAGCGTTGTTTACCGCGACAGGGGATTCTACGAGCAGTACTTC. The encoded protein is CSVVYRDRGFYEQYF.

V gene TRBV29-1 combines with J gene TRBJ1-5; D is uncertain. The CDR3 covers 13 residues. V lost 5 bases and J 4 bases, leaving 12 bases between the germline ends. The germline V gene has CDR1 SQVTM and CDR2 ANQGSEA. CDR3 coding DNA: TGCAGCGTTTCTAAGGGAGGGAATCAGCCCCAGCATTTT. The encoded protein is CSVSKGGNQPQHF.

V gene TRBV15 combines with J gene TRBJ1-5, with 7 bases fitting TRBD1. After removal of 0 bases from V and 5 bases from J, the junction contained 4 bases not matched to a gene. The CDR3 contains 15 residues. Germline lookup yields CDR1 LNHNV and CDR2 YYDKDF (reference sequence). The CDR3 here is CATSRDFGTDQPQHF. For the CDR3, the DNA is TGTGCCACCAGCAGAGATTTCGGGACAGATCAGCCCCAGCATTTT.

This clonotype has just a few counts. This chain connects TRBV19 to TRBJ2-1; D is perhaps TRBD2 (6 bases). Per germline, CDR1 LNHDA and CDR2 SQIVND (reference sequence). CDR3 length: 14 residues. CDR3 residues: CATMGGMVAGEQFF. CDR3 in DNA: TGTGCGACCATGGGCGGGATGGTCGCAGGTGAGCAGTTCTTC.

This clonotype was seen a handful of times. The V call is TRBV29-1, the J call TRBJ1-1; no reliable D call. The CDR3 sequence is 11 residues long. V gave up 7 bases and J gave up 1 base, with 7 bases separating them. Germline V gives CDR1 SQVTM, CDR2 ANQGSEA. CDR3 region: CSGSGNTEAFF. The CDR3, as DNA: TGCAGCGGTTCGGGGAACACTGAAGCTTTCTTT.

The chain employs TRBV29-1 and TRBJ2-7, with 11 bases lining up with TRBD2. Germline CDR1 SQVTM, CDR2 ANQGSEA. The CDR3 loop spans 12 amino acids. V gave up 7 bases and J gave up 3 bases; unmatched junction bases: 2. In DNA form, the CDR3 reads TGCAGCGCAGGACTAGCGGGCTACGAGCAGTACTTC. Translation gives CSAGLAGYEQYF.

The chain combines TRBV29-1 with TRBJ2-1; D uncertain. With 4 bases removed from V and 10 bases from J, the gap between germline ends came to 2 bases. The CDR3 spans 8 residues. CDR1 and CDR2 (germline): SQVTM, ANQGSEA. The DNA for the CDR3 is TGCAGCGTTGGAGAGCAGTTCTTC. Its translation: CSVGEQFF.

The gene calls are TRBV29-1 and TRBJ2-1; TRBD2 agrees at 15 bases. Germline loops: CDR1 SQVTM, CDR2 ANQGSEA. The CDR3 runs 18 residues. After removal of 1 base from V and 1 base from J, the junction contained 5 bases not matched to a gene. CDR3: CSVEGHGTSGRSYNEQFF. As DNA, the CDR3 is TGCAGCGTTGAAGGGCATGGGACTAGCGGGAGGTCCTACAATGAGCAGTTCTTC.

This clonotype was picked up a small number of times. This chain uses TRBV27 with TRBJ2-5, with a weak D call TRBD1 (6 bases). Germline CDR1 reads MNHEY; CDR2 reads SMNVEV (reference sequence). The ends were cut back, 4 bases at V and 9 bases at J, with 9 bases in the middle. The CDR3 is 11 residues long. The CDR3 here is CASSYRVAQYF. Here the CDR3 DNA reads TGTGCCAGCAGTTACAGGGTAGCCCAGTACTTC.

The CDR3 protein is CASSPFGRVNTEAFF. CDR3 sequence (DNA): TGTGCCAGCTCACCATTTGGCAGGGTGAACACTGAAGCTTTCTTT. V gene TRBV18 combines with J gene TRBJ1-1, with a weak D call TRBD1 (5 bases). This CDR3 is built from 15 residues. In germline, CDR1 is KGHSH, CDR2 LQKENI. Deletions cut 2 bases from V and 0 bases from J, with 10 bases between.

CDR3: CASSPRGGVGSPLHF. DNA for the CDR3: TGTGCCAGCAGCCCTCGGGGAGGGGTCGGGTCACCCCTCCACTTT. V usage is TRBV13 and J usage is TRBJ1-6, with a tentative D call TRBD1 (5 bases). Trimming removed 5 bases from V and 10 bases from J, with 18 bases in between. The CDR3 extends over 15 amino acids. CDR1 is PRHDT and CDR2 is FYEKMQ in the germline V gene (reference sequence).

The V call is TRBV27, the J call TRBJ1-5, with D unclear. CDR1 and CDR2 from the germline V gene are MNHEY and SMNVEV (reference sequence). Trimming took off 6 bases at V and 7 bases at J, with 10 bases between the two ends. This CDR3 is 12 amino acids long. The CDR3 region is CASSLAGQPQHF. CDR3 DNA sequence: TGTGCCAGCAGCCTGGCGGGCCAGCCCCAGCATTTT.

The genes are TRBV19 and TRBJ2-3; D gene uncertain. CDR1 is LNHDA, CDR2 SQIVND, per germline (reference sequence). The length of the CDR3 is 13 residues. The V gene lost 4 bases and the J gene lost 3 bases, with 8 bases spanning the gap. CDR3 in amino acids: CASSNRLTDTQYF. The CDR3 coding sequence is TGTGCCAGTAGTAACAGACTGACAGATACGCAGTATTTT.

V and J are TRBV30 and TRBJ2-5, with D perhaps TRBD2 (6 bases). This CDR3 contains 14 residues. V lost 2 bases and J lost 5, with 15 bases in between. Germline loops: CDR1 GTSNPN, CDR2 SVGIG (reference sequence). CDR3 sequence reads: CAWSPVGGEETQYF. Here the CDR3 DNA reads TGTGCCTGGAGTCCGGTTGGCGGGGAGGAGACCCAGTACTTC.

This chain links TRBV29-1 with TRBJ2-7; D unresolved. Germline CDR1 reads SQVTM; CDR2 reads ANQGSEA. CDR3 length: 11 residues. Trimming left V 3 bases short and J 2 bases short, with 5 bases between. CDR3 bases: TGCAGCGTTGACGGTACCTACGAGCAGTACTTC. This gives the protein CSVDGTYEQYF.

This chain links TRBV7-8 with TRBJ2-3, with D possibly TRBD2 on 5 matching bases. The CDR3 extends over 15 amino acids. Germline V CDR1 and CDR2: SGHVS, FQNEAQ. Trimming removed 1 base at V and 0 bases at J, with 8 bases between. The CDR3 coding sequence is TGTGCCAGCAGCTTAGTAGCGTCTAGCACAGATACGCAGTATTTT. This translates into CASSLVASSTDTQYF.

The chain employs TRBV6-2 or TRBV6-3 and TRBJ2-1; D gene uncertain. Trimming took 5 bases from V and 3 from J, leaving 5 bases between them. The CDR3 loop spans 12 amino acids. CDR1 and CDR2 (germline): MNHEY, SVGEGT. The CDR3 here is CASSHLYNEQFF. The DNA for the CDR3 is TGTGCCAGCAGTCATCTCTACAATGAGCAGTTCTTC.

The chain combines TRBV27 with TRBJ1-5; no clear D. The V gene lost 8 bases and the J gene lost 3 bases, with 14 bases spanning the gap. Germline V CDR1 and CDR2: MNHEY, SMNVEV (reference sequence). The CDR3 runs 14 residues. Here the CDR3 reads CASSAGSVNQPQHF. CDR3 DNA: TGTGCCAGCTCGGCGGGTAGTGTCAATCAGCCCCAGCATTTT.

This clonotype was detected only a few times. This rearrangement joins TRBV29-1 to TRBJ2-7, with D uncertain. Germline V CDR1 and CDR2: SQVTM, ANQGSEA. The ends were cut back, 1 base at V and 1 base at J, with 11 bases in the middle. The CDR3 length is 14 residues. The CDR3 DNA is TGCAGCGTTGAAGGGGGAAATCAGTCCTACGAGCAGTACGTC. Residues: CSVEGGNQSYEQYV.

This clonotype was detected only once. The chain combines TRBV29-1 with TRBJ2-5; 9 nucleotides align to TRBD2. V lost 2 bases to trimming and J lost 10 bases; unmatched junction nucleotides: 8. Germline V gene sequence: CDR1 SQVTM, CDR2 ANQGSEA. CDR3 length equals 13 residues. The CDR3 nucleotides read TGCAGCGTTGAAAATCTAGCGGGGAACCTCCAGTACTTC. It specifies CSVENLAGNLQYF.

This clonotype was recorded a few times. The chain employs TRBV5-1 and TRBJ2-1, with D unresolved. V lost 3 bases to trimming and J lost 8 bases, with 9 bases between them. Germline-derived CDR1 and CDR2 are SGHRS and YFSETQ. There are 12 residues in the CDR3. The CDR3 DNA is TGCGCCAGCAGCTATGCAGAGCATGAGCAGTTCTTC. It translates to CASSYAEHEQFF. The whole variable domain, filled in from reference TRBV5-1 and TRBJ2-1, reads KAGVTQTPRYLIKTRGQQVTLSCSPISGHRSVSWYQQTPGQGLQFLFEYFSETQRNKGNFPGRFSGRQFSNSRSEMNVSTLELGDSALYLCASSYAEHEQFFGPGTRLTVL.

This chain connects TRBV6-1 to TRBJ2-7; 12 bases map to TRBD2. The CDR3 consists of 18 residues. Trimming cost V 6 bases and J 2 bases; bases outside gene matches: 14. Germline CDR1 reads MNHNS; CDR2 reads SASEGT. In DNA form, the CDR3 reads TGTGCCAGCAGAATAAACAGGAGGCTAGCGGGAGGGCCCTACGAGCAGTACTTC. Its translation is CASRINRRLAGGPYEQYF.

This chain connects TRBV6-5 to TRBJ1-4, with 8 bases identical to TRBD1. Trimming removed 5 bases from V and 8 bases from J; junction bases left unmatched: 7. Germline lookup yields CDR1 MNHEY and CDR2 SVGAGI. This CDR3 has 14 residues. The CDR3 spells CASSRRTGREKLFF. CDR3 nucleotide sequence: TGTGCCAGCAGTCGCCGGACAGGGAGGGAAAAACTGTTTTTT.